The 10 T cell receptor beta chains listed next were all sequenced from one sample in a study of shared clonotypes between healthy human individuals. The table came from immunoSEQ multiplex PCR; TCRdb's copy has only in-frame clones and leaves some out. The table lists a few hundred thousand clones, roughly 87% of them singletons. The sequenced sample consisted of memory CD8+ T cells sorted from blood. The subset was: CD45RO+ cells pooled with CCR7-negative TemRA cells. The receptors derive from a man aged 18 to 30 in good health.

V is TRBV16 and J is TRBJ1-1; D gene unclear. This CDR3 spans 12 amino acids. Germline V gives CDR1 KGHSY, CDR2 FQNENV. V was pared by 0 bases and J by 11 bases, with 10 bases between. Written as DNA, the CDR3 is TGTGCCAGCAGCCAATCGGTCGTGTCGGCTTTCTTT. Its protein is CASSQSVVSAFF.

The genes are TRBV5-1 and TRBJ1-4, with 8 bases identical to TRBD1. V shed 4 bases and J 1 base; nucleotides not matched to a gene: 0. Germline values: CDR1 SGHRS, CDR2 YFSETQ. The CDR3 loop spans 14 amino acids. The CDR3 nucleotides read TGCGCCAGCAGCACAGGGGGAACTAATGAAAAACTGTTTTTT. It specifies CASSTGGTNEKLFF.

V gene TRBV9 combines with J gene TRBJ2-2; D might be TRBD1 or TRBD2, each matching 5 bases. Germline CDR1 reads SGDLS; CDR2 reads YYNGEE. This CDR3 region has 18 residues. The ends were cut back, 1 base at V and 0 bases at J, with 16 bases in the middle. The CDR3: CASSVKTSGTTNTGELFF. The DNA for the CDR3 is TGTGCCAGCAGCGTAAAGACCTCCGGGACGACGAACACCGGGGAGCTGTTTTTT.

V gene TRBV9 combines with J gene TRBJ2-1, with D possibly matching TRBD1 (5 bases). This CDR3 is 13 amino acids long. With 4 bases removed from V and 7 bases from J, the gap between germline ends came to 12 bases. Germline assignment: CDR1 SGDLS and CDR2 YYNGEE. In DNA, the CDR3 is TGTGCCAGCAGCTTTTCAGGGTCTAATGAGCAGTTCTTC. This translates into CASSFSGSNEQFF.

V gene TRBV6-6 combines with J gene TRBJ2-5; TRBD2 aligns across 10 bases. The CDR3 extends over 16 amino acids. Germline V gene lookup returns CDR1 MNHNY and CDR2 SVGAGI (reference sequence). The trim removed 2 bases at V and 4 bases at J, leaving 7 bases unmatched. CDR3 region: CASSYPGSGRGETQYF. Written as DNA, the CDR3 is TGTGCCAGCAGTTACCCCGGCAGCGGGAGGGGAGAGACCCAGTACTTC.

The chain employs TRBV30 and TRBJ2-7; D is uncertain. CDR3 length equals 18 residues. The germline V and J ends were trimmed by 0 bases and 2 bases, with 23 bases remaining between them. The germline V gene encodes CDR1 GTSNPN and CDR2 SVGIG (reference sequence). The CDR3 nucleotides are TGTGCCTGGAGTGTCCCGTACAGCGCTGCGTGGGAAACCTACGAGCAGTACTTC. Protein: CAWSVPYSAAWETYEQYF.

The chain joins TRBV6-5 to TRBJ2-7, with 8 bases that match TRBD1. The CDR3 has 13 residues. V trimming: 9 bases; J trimming: 4 bases; junction bases outside the gene matches: 8. CDR1 is MNHEY and CDR2 is SVGAGI in the germline V gene. The CDR3 here is CASQGAPGYEQYF. CDR3 nucleotide sequence: TGTGCCAGTCAGGGGGCGCCCGGGTACGAGCAGTACTTC.

This chain connects TRBV12-5 to TRBJ1-2; possible D gene TRBD1, 5 bases. V lost 4 bases to trimming and J lost 4 bases, with 22 bases between them. The CDR3 consists of 17 residues. Germline CDR1 is LGHNT and CDR2 is FRNRAP. In DNA, the CDR3 is TGTGCTAGTGGTTCACAAGTGGGGACCCGACAGCGCTATGGCTACACCTTC. It yields the protein CASGSQVGTRQRYGYTF.

CDR3 residues: CATKPYPDSYEQYF. The CDR3 nucleotides are TGTGCCACCAAACCTTACCCAGACTCCTACGAGCAGTACTTC. V is TRBV28 and J is TRBJ2-7, with unresolved D. Looked up from germline, CDR1 is MDHEN and CDR2 is SYDVKM. V lost 10 bases to trimming and J lost 0 bases, with 16 bases between them. CDR3 length: 14 residues.

V and J are TRBV10-3 and TRBJ2-6; 10 bases align to TRBD1. Germline CDR1 ENHRY, CDR2 SYGVKD. Trimming at V came to 1 base and at J to 3 bases, leaving 12 bases not matched to a gene. The CDR3 sequence is 20 residues long. CDR3 DNA: TGTGCCATCAGTGAGTTGATCACCGGGACAGGGGCTGGTGGGGCCAACGTCCTGACTTTC. Protein product: CAISELITGTGAGGANVLTF.